The 26 T cell receptor beta chains given below trace back to one sample, sequenced in a study of Tregs in tolerant kidney transplant recipients. Assay used: immunoSEQ multiplex PCR; TCRdb lists only in-frame clones, some missing. The sample consists of 200,000 to 300,000 clones, 65% to 85% of them appearing once. The sequencing input was CD4+ T cells from blood. The receptors stem from a human donor in good health.

A note on this clone: Compared with germline, one end of the junction differs, possibly owing to a read error. The chain carries TRBV6-4 and TRBJ1-1, with unresolved D. Per germline, CDR1 MRHNA and CDR2 SNTAGT. This CDR3 comprises 9 residues. DNA of the CDR3: TGTGCCAGCAGTGATGGGAGGGCATTT. This encodes CASSDGRAF.

The J gene is TRBJ2-7, the V gene TRBV7-8, with D perhaps matching TRBD1 (7 bases). Germline V gene data show CDR1 as SGHVS and CDR2 as FQNEAQ. The length of the CDR3 is 13 residues. Trimming left V 6 bases short and J 9 bases short, with 18 bases between. The CDR3 DNA follows: TGTGCCAGCAGGCTCCGGGACTCAGGGGGGCAGTACTTC. Amino acid sequence: CASRLRDSGGQYF. The complete variable domain, with remaining parts taken from reference TRBV7-8 and TRBJ2-7, reads GAGVSQSPRYKVAKRGQDVALRCDPISGHVSLFWYQQALGQGPEFLTYFQNEAQLDKSGLPSDRFFAERPEGSVSTLKIQRTQQEDSAVYLCASRLRDSGGQYFGPGTRLTVT.

J is TRBJ1-3 and V is TRBV10-2, with TRBD1 identical over 7 bases. The CDR3 loop spans 15 amino acids. Germline values: CDR1 WSHSY, CDR2 SAAADI. The V gene end was trimmed by 5 bases and the J gene end by 1 base; junction bases not matched to a gene: 5. CDR3 in amino acids: CASSTNRGSGNTIYF. The CDR3 DNA follows: TGCGCCAGCAGTACTAACAGGGGATCTGGAAACACCATATATTTT.

V is TRBV18 and J is TRBJ1-2, with 7 bases identical to TRBD1. The CDR3 has 13 amino acids. Germline V lookup: CDR1 KGHSH, CDR2 LQKENI. The V and J ends lost 8 bases and 3 bases, in that order; junction bases with no gene match: 6. The DNA for the CDR3 is TGTGCCAGCCACCCCACAGGGGACTATGGCTACACCTTC. This gives the protein CASHPTGDYGYTF. Full variable domain (remainder filled in from reference TRBV18 and TRBJ1-2): NAGVMQNPRHLVRRRGQEARLRCSPMKGHSHVYWYRQLPEEGLKFMVYLQKENIIDESGMPKERFSAEFPKEGPSILRIQQVVRGDSAAYFCASHPTGDYGYTFGSGTRLTVV.

This chain joins TRBV2 and TRBJ2-7; the match to TRBD1 covers 9 bases. The CDR3 has 12 amino acids. Losses at the gene ends were 9 bases for V and 2 bases for J; bases not matched to a gene: 2. Germline V CDR1 and CDR2: SNHLY, FYNNEI. The CDR3 nucleotides read TGTGCCAGAGGACAGGGGCCCTACGAGCAGTACTTC. This translates into CARGQGPYEQYF.

This clone has only one observation. The chain employs TRBV6-1 and TRBJ1-1; no clear D gene. The CDR3 runs 14 residues. Trimming pared 2 bases from V and 3 bases from J, leaving 10 bases between. CDR1 is MNHNS, CDR2 SASEGT, per germline. This chain's CDR3 is CASSERPTYTEAFF. DNA of the CDR3: TGTGCCAGCAGTGAACGACCAACTTACACTGAAGCTTTCTTT.

The CDR3: CASSRDRRAFF. The DNA for the CDR3 is TGTGCCAGCAGTCGGGACAGGCGAGCTTTCTTT. The chain combines TRBV6-6 with TRBJ1-1, with 8 bases lining up with TRBD1. The CDR3 covers 11 residues. CDR1 and CDR2 (germline): MNHNY, SVGAGI (reference sequence). J lost 10 bases, V lost 5 bases, and 3 bases had no gene match.

V usage is TRBV19 and J usage is TRBJ2-2, with D unresolved. The germline CDR1 and CDR2 sequences are LNHDA and SQIVND (reference sequence). The CDR3 is 16 amino acids. V dropped 5 bases and J dropped 2 bases, with 15 bases sitting between them. The CDR3, as DNA: TGTGCCAGTAGTTATCCGTGGAGACGAAACACCGGGGAGCTGTTTTTT. This encodes CASSYPWRRNTGELFF.

This chain joins TRBV7-3 and TRBJ2-5; 11 bases map to TRBD1. The CDR3 sequence is 15 residues long. The V gene's germline CDR1 is SGHTA and CDR2 FQGTGA. V trimming: 4 bases; J trimming: 3 bases; junction bases outside the gene matches: 4. CDR3 nucleotides: TGTGCCAGCAGCTCCGGACAGGGGGCGAAAGAGACCCAGTACTTC. It encodes CASSSGQGAKETQYF. The complete variable domain, with remaining parts taken from reference TRBV7-3 and TRBJ2-5, reads GAGVSQTPSNKVTEKGKYVELRCDPISGHTALYWYRQSLGQGPEFLIYFQGTGAADDSGLPNDRFFAVRPEGSVSTLKIQRTERGDSAVYLCASSSGQGAKETQYFGPGTRLLVL.

This clone was seen only a few times. This chain joins TRBV7-9 and TRBJ1-4, with 12 bases fitting TRBD1. Germline-derived CDR1 and CDR2 are SEHNR and FQNEAQ (reference sequence). V trimming: 5 bases; J trimming: 13 bases; junction bases outside the gene matches: 17. The CDR3 runs 17 residues. The CDR3 sequence: CASSNAPGTGGTLRLFF. CDR3 bases: TGTGCCAGCAGCAACGCCCCCGGGACAGGGGGCACATTGAGACTGTTTTTT.

The V gene is TRBV12-5, the J gene TRBJ2-3, with 9 bases identical to TRBD2. Germline V gene data show CDR1 as LGHNT and CDR2 as FRNRAP. CDR3 length: 11 amino acids. V lost 7 bases to trimming and J lost 9 bases; unmatched junction nucleotides: 2. This CDR3 is CASESGRTQYF. CDR3 DNA sequence: TGTGCTAGTGAAAGCGGGAGGACGCAGTATTTT. The variable domain in full, completed from reference TRBV12-5 and TRBJ2-3, reads DARVTQTPRHKVTEMGQEVTMRCQPILGHNTVFWYRQTMMQGLELLAYFRNRAPLDDSGMPKDRFSAEMPDATLATLKIQPSEPRDSAVYFCASESGRTQYFGPGTRLTVL.

V usage is TRBV5-1 and J usage is TRBJ1-1; D is perhaps TRBD1 (5 bases). V lost 0 bases, J lost 7 bases, and 13 bases lay in between. This CDR3 has 14 amino acids. Germline V gene data show CDR1 as SGHRS and CDR2 as YFSETQ. Here the CDR3 DNA reads TGCGCCAGCAGCTTGGACGAAGGGAGGGGTGAAGCTTTCTTT. Its translation is CASSLDEGRGEAFF.

This clone was found once. The chain has TRBV5-1 and TRBJ2-4; 7 bases are shared with TRBD1. Looked up from germline, CDR1 is SGHRS and CDR2 is YFSETQ. CDR3 size: 15 residues. V lost 4 bases, J lost 8 bases, and 12 bases stayed unmatched. CDR3: CASSQTYGDRDIQYF. In DNA form, the CDR3 reads TGCGCCAGCAGCCAAACTTACGGGGACAGAGACATTCAGTACTTC.

The count of this clone is one. The CDR3 here is CATSRDKGQLNTEAFF. In nucleotides, the CDR3 is TGTGCCACCAGCAGAGATAAGGGACAGTTGAACACTGAAGCTTTCTTT. J is TRBJ1-1 and V is TRBV15; 7 positions agree with TRBD1. J gave up 0 bases and V 0 bases, and 4 bases lay outside the gene matches. The CDR3 spans 16 residues. Looked up from germline, CDR1 is LNHNV and CDR2 is YYDKDF (reference sequence).

This clone was seen a handful of times. The CDR3 nucleotides are TGTGCCAGCTCACCACCGTCGGACGAGACCCAGTACTTC. Its translation is CASSPPSDETQYF. The chain has TRBV18 and TRBJ2-5; D unclear. Trimming pared 0 bases from V and 5 bases from J, leaving 7 bases between. Germline V gene data show CDR1 as KGHSH and CDR2 as LQKENI. The CDR3 runs to 13 residues.

Written as DNA, the CDR3 is TGTGCCAGCAGCGTATCCGCCACAGATACGCAGTATTTT. It encodes CASSVSATDTQYF. The chain combines TRBV9 with TRBJ2-3; D gene unclear. The CDR3 is 13 residues long. The germline V and J ends were trimmed by 1 base and 2 bases, with 5 bases remaining between them. Germline loops: CDR1 SGDLS, CDR2 YYNGEE.

In the case of this clone: Within the sample, other DNA sequences also encode this same CDR3. V usage is TRBV9 and J usage is TRBJ1-1; tentatively, D is TRBD1 (5 bases). Looked up from germline, CDR1 is SGDLS and CDR2 is YYNGEE. CDR3 length: 13 residues. The V end lost 2 bases, the J end lost 4 bases, and 9 bases lay between the germline ends. DNA of the CDR3: TGTGCCAGCAGCGTCGCTACAGGCACTGAAGCTTTCTTT. Its protein is CASSVATGTEAFF.

This chain uses TRBV7-8 with TRBJ1-6; 7 bases match TRBD1. The germline CDR1 and CDR2 sequences are SGHVS and FQNEAQ. This CDR3 is built from 14 residues. J lost 9 bases, V lost 5 bases, and 7 bases had no gene match. The DNA of the CDR3 is TGTGCCAGCAGCCAACAGGGGCACCGTTCACCCCTCCACTTT. Amino acid sequence: CASSQQGHRSPLHF.

The rearrangement uses TRBV5-1 and TRBJ2-5, with D uncertain. From germline, CDR1 is SGHRS and CDR2 YFSETQ. The CDR3 extends over 13 amino acids. The V gene lost 0 bases and the J gene lost 3 bases, with 6 bases spanning the gap. The CDR3 DNA sequence: TGCGCCAGCAGCTTGGCCAGGAAAGAGACCCAGTACTTC. Its translation is CASSLARKETQYF.

The chain employs TRBV11-2 and TRBJ2-2, with unresolved D. Germline CDR1 SGHAT, CDR2 FQNNGV. The CDR3 has 13 amino acids. V was trimmed by 4 bases and J by 4 bases, leaving 7 bases between them. The CDR3 sequence is CASSSLATGELFF. CDR3 sequence (DNA): TGTGCCAGCAGCTCCCTTGCCACCGGGGAGCTGTTTTTT.

This clone was recorded a few times. J is TRBJ1-2 and V is TRBV19; 10 nucleotides match TRBD1. The CDR3 runs to 15 residues. Trimming at V came to 4 bases and at J to 3 bases, leaving 5 bases not matched to a gene. Germline CDR1 LNHDA, CDR2 SQIVND (reference sequence). This CDR3 reads CASSTYGTGDYGYTF. The CDR3 nucleotides read TGTGCCAGTAGTACCTACGGGACAGGGGACTATGGCTACACCTTC.

The chain carries TRBV18 and TRBJ1-1; a weak D match, TRBD1 (6 bases). The CDR3 totals 15 residues. Trimming took 2 bases from V and 6 from J, leaving 16 bases between them. Germline V gene data show CDR1 as KGHSH and CDR2 as LQKENI. This CDR3 is CASSPSLGGIPEAFF. The CDR3 DNA follows: TGTGCCAGCTCACCATCCCTAGGGGGGATACCTGAAGCTTTCTTT.

The V call is TRBV5-1, the J call TRBJ2-7, with 8 nucleotides matching TRBD1. V lost 5 bases and J lost 0; bases outside the gene matches: 7. The length of the CDR3 is 15 residues. Germline-derived CDR1 and CDR2 are SGHRS and YFSETQ. The CDR3 region has the DNA TGCGCCAGCAGAACCGGAGGACAGGGCTCCTACGAGCAGTACTTC. Translating gives CASRTGGQGSYEQYF.

This clone was seen just once. This chain connects TRBV28 to TRBJ2-5; 7 bases agree with TRBD1. Germline loops: CDR1 MDHEN, CDR2 SYDVKM. The CDR3 consists of 12 residues. CDR3 bases: TGTGTATCGCAGGGGGATGGGGAGACCCAGTACTTC. It codes for CVSQGDGETQYF.

This clone was observed a single time. This chain connects TRBV18 to TRBJ2-3, with D unclear. The germline V gene has CDR1 KGHSH and CDR2 LQKENI. V lost 3 bases and J 6 bases, leaving 13 bases between the germline ends. The CDR3 length is 14 residues. The CDR3 region is CASSPGSQADTQYF. In DNA, the CDR3 is TGTGCCAGCTCACCGGGATCTCAAGCGGATACGCAGTATTTT.

The CDR3 reads CASSPPGSYGYTF. CDR3 DNA sequence: TGTGCCAGCAGCCCCCCGGGCAGCTATGGCTACACCTTC. This chain connects TRBV9 to TRBJ1-2; D is unclear. This CDR3 has 13 residues. Germline lookup yields CDR1 SGDLS and CDR2 YYNGEE. Trimming cost V 4 bases and J 4 bases, with 11 bases left between them.